This T cell receptor (beta chain) comes out of a study of blood T cell repertoires in COVID-19 (dated by TCRdb to about 2020). Context from the whole study: Samples from collaborators originated in the United States, Italy and Spain and spanned both the acute and convalescent phases of COVID-19. The prospective study material was composed of cDNA or gDNA derived from T cells, B-cell-depleted T cells, or PBMCs. The dataset comprised deeply sampled blood TCRbeta repertoires from subjects exposed to, actively infected with, or recovered from COVID-19. The repertoires were made available in a free public database intended to serve as a resource for research on the immune response to SARS-CoV-2. The samples were drawn from two sources: the first 160 participants of the ongoing ImmuneRACE study, and about 1,300 subjects contributed by 6 global collaborators. The sample metadata nearly always contained a de-identified subject ID, COVID-19 status, age in years and sex. Where available, HLA class I and class II types were obtained from metadata supplied by the sample provider rather than from assay-based typing.

As for this clone: Its antigen is currently not known. No qualities accompany the bases; no much larger clone lies one base away.

Beyond this particular receptor, the publication reports: The quantity of clinical and demographic metadata differed by source and by participant and was supplied without curation.

The immunoSEQ Assay, a bias-controlled multiplex PCR, was used to amplify TCRbeta CDR3 regions from genomic DNA. The authors processed their data as follows. Nucleated cell counts per sample were estimated from amplification of reference gene primers within the assay. To quantify the absolute abundance of each unique TCRbeta CDR3 rearrangement, sequence reads were collapsed and filtered. Productive Simpson clonality was computed per sample as the square root of Simpson's diversity index over productive rearrangements. TCRdb re-hosts the immuneACCESS table, in-frame sequences only. Its copies lack some clones; in the studies checked, an unresolved V gene accounts for under half of them, and the cause for the rest is not known. The DNA gave D and trimming, while V, J and clone size come from that table. In this sample the table shows 250,000 to 350,000 clones, roughly 80% of which occur a single time. The top ten clones comprise approximately 1.5% of the sample.

One collaborating source in Seattle enrolled patients while the patients were actively infected and followed the patients over time throughout the course of disease. The collaborating institutions used their own protocols to collect whole blood in K2EDTA tubes. For TCRbeta analysis, collaborators shipped samples in one of three forms: frozen whole blood, isolated PBMCs, or DNA extracted from either of those sample types. The sequenced material came from peripheral blood. The receptor was isolated from a human donor with COVID-19, enrolled during active disease. The donor label of this sample is uncertain.

The DNA is as follows: TGTGCCAGTAGCCGAGACAGGGAAAACTATGGCTACACCTTC. It specifies CASSRDRENYGYTF. The chain couples TRBV19 to TRBJ1-2, with TRBD1 matching 7 junction bases. Here V drops 6 bases and J drops 2 bases, and the junction holds 6 bases not matched to any gene. Counted from cysteine to phenylalanine, this CDR3 has 14 amino acids. The sequence is cut down to CDR3 DNA, 42 bases in frame from base 1. Taken from the germline V gene (reference sequence), the CDR1 and CDR2 loops are LNHDA and SQIVND.